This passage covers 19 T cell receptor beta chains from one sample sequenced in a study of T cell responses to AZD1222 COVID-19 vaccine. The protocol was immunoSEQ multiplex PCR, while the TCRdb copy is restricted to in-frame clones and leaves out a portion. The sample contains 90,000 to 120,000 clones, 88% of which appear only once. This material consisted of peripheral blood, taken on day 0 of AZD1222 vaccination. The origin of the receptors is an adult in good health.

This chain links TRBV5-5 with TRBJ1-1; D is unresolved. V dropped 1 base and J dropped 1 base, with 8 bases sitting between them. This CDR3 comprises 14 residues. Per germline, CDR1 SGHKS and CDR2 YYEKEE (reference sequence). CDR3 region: CASSLWTANTEAFF. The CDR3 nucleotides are TGTGCCAGCAGCTTGTGGACCGCGAACACTGAAGCTTTCTTT.

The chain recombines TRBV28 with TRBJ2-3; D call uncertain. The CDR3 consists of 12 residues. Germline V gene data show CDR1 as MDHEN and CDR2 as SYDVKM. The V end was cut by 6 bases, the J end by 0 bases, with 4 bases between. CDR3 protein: CASRASTDTQYF. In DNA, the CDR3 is TGTGCCAGCAGGGCGAGCACAGATACGCAGTATTTT.

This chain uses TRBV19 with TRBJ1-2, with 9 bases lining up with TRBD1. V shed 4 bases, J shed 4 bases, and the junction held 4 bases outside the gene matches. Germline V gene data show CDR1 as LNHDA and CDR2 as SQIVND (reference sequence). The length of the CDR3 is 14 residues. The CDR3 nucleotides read TGTGCCAGTAGTACACAGGGGGCCGGCTATGGCTACACCTTC. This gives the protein CASSTQGAGYGYTF.

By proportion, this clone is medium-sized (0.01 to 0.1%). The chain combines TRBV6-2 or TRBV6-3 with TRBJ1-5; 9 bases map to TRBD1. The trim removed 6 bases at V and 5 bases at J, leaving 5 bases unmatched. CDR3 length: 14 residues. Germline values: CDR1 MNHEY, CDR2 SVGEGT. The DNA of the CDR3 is TGTGCCAGCAGCCCAGGGACAGGGTATCAGCCCCAGCATTTT. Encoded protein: CASSPGTGYQPQHF.

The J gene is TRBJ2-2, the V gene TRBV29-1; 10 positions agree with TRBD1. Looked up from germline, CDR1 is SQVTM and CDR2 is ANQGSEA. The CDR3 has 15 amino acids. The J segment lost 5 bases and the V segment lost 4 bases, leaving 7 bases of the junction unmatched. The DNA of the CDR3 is TGCAGCGTTGCCTCGGGGACAGGGGTAACCGGGGAGCTGTTTTTT. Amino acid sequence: CSVASGTGVTGELFF.

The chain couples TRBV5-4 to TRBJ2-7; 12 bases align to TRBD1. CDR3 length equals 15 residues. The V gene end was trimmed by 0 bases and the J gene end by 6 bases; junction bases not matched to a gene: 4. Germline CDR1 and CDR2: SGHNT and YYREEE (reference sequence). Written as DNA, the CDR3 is TGTGCCAGCAGCTTGGCAGGGACAGGGGGCGGCGAGCAGTACTTC. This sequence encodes CASSLAGTGGGEQYF. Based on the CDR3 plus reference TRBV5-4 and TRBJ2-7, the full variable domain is ETGVTQSPTHLIKTRGQQVTLRCSSQSGHNTVSWYQQALGQGPQFIFQYYREEENGRGNFPPRFSGLQFPNYSSELNVNALELDDSALYLCASSLAGTGGGEQYFGPGTRLTVT.

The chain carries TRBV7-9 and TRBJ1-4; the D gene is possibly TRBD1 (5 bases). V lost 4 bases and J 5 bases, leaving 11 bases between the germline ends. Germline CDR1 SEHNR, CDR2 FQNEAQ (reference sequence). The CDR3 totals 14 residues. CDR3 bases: TGTGCCAGCAGCTCGACAGCGTTAAATGAAAAACTGTTTTTT. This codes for CASSSTALNEKLFF.

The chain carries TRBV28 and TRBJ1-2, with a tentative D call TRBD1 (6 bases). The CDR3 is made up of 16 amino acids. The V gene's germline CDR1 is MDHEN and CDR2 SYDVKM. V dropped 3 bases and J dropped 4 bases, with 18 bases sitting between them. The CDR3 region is CASSLAEGGGSYGYTF. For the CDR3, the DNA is TGTGCCAGCAGTTTGGCGGAGGGGGGGGGAAGCTATGGCTACACCTTC.

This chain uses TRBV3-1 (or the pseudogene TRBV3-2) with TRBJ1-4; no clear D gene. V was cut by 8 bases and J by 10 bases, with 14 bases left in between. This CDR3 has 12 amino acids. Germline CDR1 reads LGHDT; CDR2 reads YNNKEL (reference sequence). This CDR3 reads CASQDRVGKLFF. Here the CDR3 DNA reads TGTGCCAGCCAGGACCGGGTAGGAAAACTGTTTTTT.

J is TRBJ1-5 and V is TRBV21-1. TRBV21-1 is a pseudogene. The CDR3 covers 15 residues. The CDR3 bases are TGTGCCAGCAGCAAAGTGGAGGGGTCCCATCAGCCCCAGCATTTT. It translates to CASSKVEGSHQPQHF.

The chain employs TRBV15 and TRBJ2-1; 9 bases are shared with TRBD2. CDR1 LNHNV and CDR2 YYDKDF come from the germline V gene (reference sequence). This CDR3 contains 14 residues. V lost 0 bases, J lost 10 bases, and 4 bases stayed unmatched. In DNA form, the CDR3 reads TGTGCCACCAGCAGAGATAGTGGACTAGCGGAGCAGTTCTTC. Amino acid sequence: CATSRDSGLAEQFF. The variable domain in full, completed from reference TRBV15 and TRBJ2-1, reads DAMVIQNPRYQVTQFGKPVTLSCSQTLNHNVMYWYQQKSSQAPKLLFHYYDKDFNNEADTPDNFQSRRPNTSFCFLDIRSPGLGDTAMYLCATSRDSGLAEQFFGPGTRLTVL.

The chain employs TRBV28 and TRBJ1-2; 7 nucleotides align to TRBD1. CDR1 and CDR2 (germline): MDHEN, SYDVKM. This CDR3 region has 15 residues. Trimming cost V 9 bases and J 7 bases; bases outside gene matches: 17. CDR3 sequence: CASQSTGLPLGGYTF. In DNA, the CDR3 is TGTGCCAGTCAATCGACAGGGCTTCCTCTAGGTGGCTACACCTTC.

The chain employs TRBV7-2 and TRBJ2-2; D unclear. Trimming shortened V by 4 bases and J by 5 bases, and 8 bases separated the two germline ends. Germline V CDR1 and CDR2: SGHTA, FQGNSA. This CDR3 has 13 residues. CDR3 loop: CASSSPFTGELFF. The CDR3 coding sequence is TGTGCCAGCAGCTCTCCCTTTACCGGGGAGCTGTTTTTT.

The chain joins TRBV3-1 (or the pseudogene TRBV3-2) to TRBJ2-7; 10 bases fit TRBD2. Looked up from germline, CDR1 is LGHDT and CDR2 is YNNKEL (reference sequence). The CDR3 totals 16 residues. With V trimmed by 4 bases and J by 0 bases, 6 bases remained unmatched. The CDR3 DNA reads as TGTGCCAGCAGCCCAAGGGGGACTAGCGTCTCCTACGAGCAGTACTTC. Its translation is CASSPRGTSVSYEQYF.

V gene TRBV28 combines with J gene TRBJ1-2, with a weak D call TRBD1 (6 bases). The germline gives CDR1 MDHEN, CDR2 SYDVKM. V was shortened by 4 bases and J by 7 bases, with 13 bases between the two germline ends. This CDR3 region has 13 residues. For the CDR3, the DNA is TGTGCCAGCAGTTCCCTGGGGGGCGGTGGCTACACCTTC. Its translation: CASSSLGGGGYTF.

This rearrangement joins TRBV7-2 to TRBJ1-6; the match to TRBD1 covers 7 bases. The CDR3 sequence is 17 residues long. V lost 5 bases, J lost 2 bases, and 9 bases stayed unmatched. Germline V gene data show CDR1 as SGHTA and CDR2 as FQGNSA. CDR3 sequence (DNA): TGTGCCAGCAGCGGAAGCTCCGGGACAGCCTATAATTCACCCCTCCACTTT. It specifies CASSGSSGTAYNSPLHF.

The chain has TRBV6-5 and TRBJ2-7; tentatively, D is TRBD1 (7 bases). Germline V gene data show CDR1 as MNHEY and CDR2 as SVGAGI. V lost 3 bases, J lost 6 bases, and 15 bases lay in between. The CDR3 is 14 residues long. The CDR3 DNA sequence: TGTGCCAGCAGTTATGGCCAGGGGGGCGCCGAGCAGTACTTC. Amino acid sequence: CASSYGQGGAEQYF.

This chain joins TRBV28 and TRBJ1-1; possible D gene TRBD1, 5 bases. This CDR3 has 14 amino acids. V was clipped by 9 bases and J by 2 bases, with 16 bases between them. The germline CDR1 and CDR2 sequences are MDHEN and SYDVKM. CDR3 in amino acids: CASYLRGVNTEAFF. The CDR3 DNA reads TGTGCCAGTTACCTCCGGGGGGTAAACACTGAAGCTTTCTTT.

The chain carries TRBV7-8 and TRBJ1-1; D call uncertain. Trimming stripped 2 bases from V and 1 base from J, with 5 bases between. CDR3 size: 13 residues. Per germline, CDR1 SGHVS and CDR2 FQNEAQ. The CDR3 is CASSLRENTEAFF. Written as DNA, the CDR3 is TGTGCCAGCAGCTTAAGGGAGAACACTGAAGCTTTCTTT.